Below, one T cell receptor beta chain is given with its context. Its antigen is currently unknown. Trimming left V 6 bases short and J 9 bases short, with 15 bases between. CDR3 length: 13 residues. This entry comes from a study of CD8 T cells in ankylosing spondylitis. One entry per CDR3 protein results from TCRdb running MiXCR on the 5' RACE reads. The table records about 330,000 distinct CDR3 sequences, 8% of them present only once. Overall study results and limits: A number of the motif variants had already been described in reactive arthritis synovial fluid and blood. What appeared characteristic of ankylosing spondylitis blood was a TCR beta motif of eight or nine highly homologous variants. According to the report, clones linked to the disease were significantly enriched in matched synovial fluid samples taken from ankylosing spondylitis patients.

The specimen was blood, either unsorted or a sorted T cell fraction (not recorded which). The origin of this receptor is a male donor with ankylosing spondylitis. The V and J genes are TRBV12-3 or TRBV12-4 and TRBJ2-1, with TRBD1 as a possible D gene (5 bases). Here the CDR3 DNA reads TGTGCCAGCAGGCGTCCAGGGTTTCCTGAGCAGTTCTTC. Its translation is CASRRPGFPEQFF.